This T cell receptor (beta chain) was sequenced for a study of yellow fever vaccine responses in identical twins. Findings and limits, study-wide: Twins reportedly appeared to share part of their vaccine T cell response while keeping part individual.

Only a few counts were recorded for this clonotype. What it binds is unknown. TCRdb ran MiXCR on the RT-PCR reads and lists one entry per CDR3 protein. The sample has more than 30,000 distinct CDR3 sequences; 45% to 65% are singletons. The CDR3 extends over 13 amino acids. Trimming took off 0 bases at V and 5 bases at J, with 9 bases between the two ends. In germline, CDR1 is SGHRS, CDR2 YFSETQ. This clonotype was sampled from a woman aged 18 to 35 who received the yellow fever vaccine. J is TRBJ2-7 and V is TRBV5-1; no clear D gene. The specimen was T cells from blood (PBMCs), unsorted or a sorted subset (not recorded which), collected before or after yellow fever vaccination (not recorded which). CDR3 coding DNA: TGCGCCAGCAGCTTGGGGCAGAGAGACGAGCAGTACTTC. This codes for CASSLGQRDEQYF.